Listed below are T cell receptor beta chains from one sample, sequenced in a study of blood T cell repertoires in COVID-19. TCRdb's copy holds only in-frame clones and misses some; the assay was immunoSEQ multiplex PCR. Among 200,000 to 300,000 clones listed, 70% to 90% were seen once. The sequencing sample was made of peripheral blood. The receptors were gathered from a woman aged 55-75 years with COVID-19, enrolled during active disease. Both conserved end residues are part of each CDR3. The order of the fields is D gene, J gene, clone size, V gene, CDR3 DNA, CDR3 protein. D genes are given only for firm matches. Only some rows state a clone size, as once, few, many or a class for expanded clones.

d_call: TRBD1
j_call: TRBJ1-1
clone_size: NA
v_call: TRBV7-9
cdr3_nt: TGTGCCAGCAGACTACAGGGGATTGAAGCTTTCTTT
cdr3_aa: CASRLQGIEAFF

d_call: NA
j_call: TRBJ2-3
clone_size: NA
v_call: TRBV5-1
cdr3_nt: TGCGCCAGCAGCTTCCTAGATACGCAGTATTTT
cdr3_aa: CASSFLDTQYF

d_call: TRBD2
j_call: TRBJ2-7
clone_size: few
v_call: TRBV9
cdr3_nt: TGTGCCAGCAGCGTAGAAGGGACTAGCGTGACCTACGAGCAGTACTTC
cdr3_aa: CASSVEGTSVTYEQYF

d_call: NA
j_call: TRBJ1-5
clone_size: NA
v_call: TRBV28
cdr3_nt: TGTGCCAGCAGTTTAAAACTTCGACGGGGGTCGGACAATCAGCCCCAGCATTTT
cdr3_aa: CASSLKLRRGSDNQPQHF

d_call: NA
j_call: TRBJ1-1
clone_size: NA
v_call: TRBV6-2/TRBV6-3
cdr3_nt: TGTGCCAGCAGTCGAGCCGAGTACACTGAAGCTTTCTTT
cdr3_aa: CASSRAEYTEAFF

d_call: NA
j_call: TRBJ1-2
clone_size: few
v_call: TRBV4-2
cdr3_nt: TGTGCCAGCAGCCGAGTATCAGACAGTTTCTATGGCTACACCTTC
cdr3_aa: CASSRVSDSFYGYTF

d_call: TRBD1
j_call: TRBJ2-7
clone_size: NA
v_call: TRBV28
cdr3_nt: TGTGCCAGCAGTCCTCGGACAGGGTACGAGCAGTACTTC
cdr3_aa: CASSPRTGYEQYF

d_call: NA
j_call: TRBJ2-6
clone_size: NA
v_call: TRBV15
cdr3_nt: TGTGCCACCAGCAGAGGGAGCTCTCCGGGGGCCAACGTCCTGACTTTC
cdr3_aa: CATSRGSSPGANVLTF

d_call: NA
j_call: TRBJ2-3
clone_size: NA
v_call: TRBV28
cdr3_nt: TGTGCCAGCAGTTTATATAGGGGCAGGGGTATAGATACGCAGTATTTT
cdr3_aa: CASSLYRGRGIDTQYF

d_call: NA
j_call: TRBJ1-1
clone_size: NA
v_call: TRBV5-6
cdr3_nt: TGTGCCAGCAGCAGCAGGCCAGGGTACACTGAAGCTTTCTTT
cdr3_aa: CASSSRPGYTEAFF

d_call: NA
j_call: TRBJ1-1
clone_size: NA
v_call: TRBV5-1
cdr3_nt: TGCGCCAGCAGCTTAGGGGCAGTAGCGAACACTGAAGCTTTCTTT
cdr3_aa: CASSLGAVANTEAFF

d_call: NA
j_call: TRBJ2-5
clone_size: NA
v_call: TRBV20-1
cdr3_nt: TGCAGTGCTAGTAAGGCAGGTGCATACCAAGAGACCCAGTACTTC
cdr3_aa: CSASKAGAYQETQYF

d_call: NA
j_call: TRBJ1-1
clone_size: NA
v_call: TRBV27
cdr3_nt: TGTGCCAGCCTATCAAAGACAGCACTGAACACTGAAGCTTTCTTT
cdr3_aa: CASLSKTALNTEAFF

d_call: NA
j_call: TRBJ2-2
clone_size: few
v_call: TRBV9
cdr3_nt: TGTGCCAGCAGCGGGGACTCCGCGGTCGGGGAGCTGTTTTTT
cdr3_aa: CASSGDSAVGELFF

d_call: NA
j_call: TRBJ1-5
clone_size: NA
v_call: TRBV7-9
cdr3_nt: TGTGCCAGCAGCTTAGGCGGGATTGGCAATCAGCCCCAGCATTTT
cdr3_aa: CASSLGGIGNQPQHF

d_call: TRBD1
j_call: TRBJ2-7
clone_size: few
v_call: TRBV28
cdr3_nt: TGTGCCAGCAGCTCCGGGACAGGGGAAAAGCAGTACTTC
cdr3_aa: CASSSGTGEKQYF

d_call: NA
j_call: TRBJ2-7
clone_size: NA
v_call: TRBV10-3
cdr3_nt: TGTGCCATCAGTGACAGGCAGTCCTACGAGCAGTACTTC
cdr3_aa: CAISDRQSYEQYF

d_call: TRBD2
j_call: TRBJ2-2
clone_size: NA
v_call: TRBV5-1
cdr3_nt: TGCGCCAGCAGCTTGCAGACTAGCGGGACCGGGGAGCTGTTTTTT
cdr3_aa: CASSLQTSGTGELFF

d_call: TRBD2
j_call: TRBJ2-5
clone_size: NA
v_call: TRBV7-9
cdr3_nt: TGTGCCAGCAGCTTAACGGGAGGGCGAGAGACCCAGTACTTC
cdr3_aa: CASSLTGGRETQYF

d_call: TRBD1
j_call: TRBJ2-7
clone_size: NA
v_call: TRBV7-3
cdr3_nt: TGTGCCAGCAGGTCCACAGGGGGCTCGTACGAGCAGTACTTC
cdr3_aa: CASRSTGGSYEQYF

d_call: TRBD1
j_call: TRBJ2-7
clone_size: once
v_call: TRBV5-1
cdr3_nt: TGCGCCAGCAGCCTCGGGACAGGGGCCTTTTACGAGCAGTACTTC
cdr3_aa: CASSLGTGAFYEQYF

d_call: TRBD1
j_call: TRBJ1-3
clone_size: NA
v_call: TRBV10-3
cdr3_nt: TGTGCCATCAGGACAGGGGAGGGAAACACCATATATTTT
cdr3_aa: CAIRTGEGNTIYF

d_call: TRBD1
j_call: TRBJ1-5
clone_size: NA
v_call: TRBV10-3
cdr3_nt: TGTGCCATCAGTGAGGGGACAGGGTGGTTGCCCCAGCATTTT
cdr3_aa: CAISEGTGWLPQHF

d_call: NA
j_call: TRBJ2-3
clone_size: NA
v_call: TRBV5-1
cdr3_nt: TGCGCCAGCAGGGAACAGGACCTCACAGATACGCAGTATTTT
cdr3_aa: CASREQDLTDTQYF

d_call: NA
j_call: TRBJ2-1
clone_size: NA
v_call: TRBV19
cdr3_nt: TGTGCCAGTAGTATAGGGGCCGTTTCCTACAATGAGCAGTTCTTC
cdr3_aa: CASSIGAVSYNEQFF

d_call: TRBD2
j_call: TRBJ2-5
clone_size: NA
v_call: TRBV15
cdr3_nt: TGTGCCACCAGCAGAGACATGGGGGGAGGGATAGGGGAGACCCAGTACTTC
cdr3_aa: CATSRDMGGGIGETQYF

d_call: NA
j_call: TRBJ1-6
clone_size: NA
v_call: TRBV27
cdr3_nt: TGTGCCAGCAGGAAGGACAACTATAATTCACCCCTCCACTTT
cdr3_aa: CASRKDNYNSPLHF

d_call: NA
j_call: TRBJ1-1
clone_size: NA
v_call: TRBV7-5
cdr3_nt: TGTGTCAGAAGCTTAGCCCGGACAGGGAGGGACGCTGAAGCTTTCTTT
cdr3_aa: CVRSLARTGRDAEAFF

d_call: NA
j_call: TRBJ2-7
clone_size: few
v_call: TRBV27
cdr3_nt: TGTGCCAGCAGGGACAACTCCTACGAGCAGTACTTC
cdr3_aa: CASRDNSYEQYF

d_call: NA
j_call: TRBJ1-3
clone_size: NA
v_call: TRBV5-1
cdr3_nt: TGCGCCAGCAGCTCTCTCCCCTCAGGTTCTGGAAACACCATATATTTT
cdr3_aa: CASSSLPSGSGNTIYF

d_call: TRBD2
j_call: TRBJ2-1
clone_size: NA
v_call: TRBV11-2
cdr3_nt: TGTGCCAGCAGCTTAGGGGGAGGGCCCTACAATGAGCAGTTCTTC
cdr3_aa: CASSLGGGPYNEQFF

d_call: NA
j_call: TRBJ1-5
clone_size: NA
v_call: TRBV2
cdr3_nt: TGTGCCAGCAGTGAAGCACCGGGATCAATAATCAGCATGACCCCCCAGCATTTT
cdr3_aa: CASSEAPGSIISMTPQHF

d_call: NA
j_call: TRBJ1-1
clone_size: NA
v_call: TRBV20-1
cdr3_nt: TGCAGTGCCGCGGGTAGAGGAGCTTTCTTT
cdr3_aa: CSAAGRGAFF

d_call: TRBD2
j_call: TRBJ2-1
clone_size: NA
v_call: TRBV6-2/TRBV6-3
cdr3_nt: TGTGCCAGCAGTCTCCTTCCCCTAGCGGGAGTTAGCTACAATGAGCAGTTCTTC
cdr3_aa: CASSLLPLAGVSYNEQFF

d_call: NA
j_call: TRBJ2-3
clone_size: NA
v_call: TRBV19
cdr3_nt: TGTGCCAGTAGTATGATTGGGAGGCTAAGCACAGATACGCAGTATTTT
cdr3_aa: CASSMIGRLSTDTQYF

d_call: NA
j_call: TRBJ1-1
clone_size: NA
v_call: TRBV7-2
cdr3_nt: TGTGCCAGCAGCTTAACAGGGAACACTGAAGCTTTCTTT
cdr3_aa: CASSLTGNTEAFF

d_call: NA
j_call: TRBJ2-4
clone_size: NA
v_call: TRBV7-9
cdr3_nt: TGTGCCAGCAGCTTTGACAGTCAAATCCCAGCCAAAAACATTCAGTACTTC
cdr3_aa: CASSFDSQIPAKNIQYF

d_call: TRBD2
j_call: TRBJ2-7
clone_size: NA
v_call: TRBV18
cdr3_nt: TGTGCCAGCTCACGGGGACTAGCGGGAGGGCCCGAGGGGTACGAGCAGTACTTC
cdr3_aa: CASSRGLAGGPEGYEQYF

d_call: NA
j_call: TRBJ2-7
clone_size: NA
v_call: TRBV5-1
cdr3_nt: TGCGCCAGCAGCTTGGTGCGGGGTGCTTACGAGCAGTACTTC
cdr3_aa: CASSLVRGAYEQYF

d_call: NA
j_call: TRBJ2-1
clone_size: NA
v_call: TRBV10-3
cdr3_nt: TGTGCCGTGGGACAGCCCCTAGCGGGCCGCAATGAGCAGTTCTTC
cdr3_aa: CAVGQPLAGRNEQFF

d_call: TRBD1
j_call: TRBJ1-1
clone_size: NA
v_call: TRBV18
cdr3_nt: TGTGCCAGCTCACCATTTTTAACAGGGGAGAACACTGAAGCTTTCTTT
cdr3_aa: CASSPFLTGENTEAFF

d_call: NA
j_call: TRBJ2-1
clone_size: NA
v_call: TRBV19
cdr3_nt: TGTGCCACCACGAAGAGCTCCTACAATGAGCAGTTCTTC
cdr3_aa: CATTKSSYNEQFF

d_call: TRBD2
j_call: TRBJ2-4
clone_size: NA
v_call: TRBV5-4
cdr3_nt: TGTGCCAGCAGCTTGGGTCTAGCGGCCCGTCCTGACATTCAGTACTTC
cdr3_aa: CASSLGLAARPDIQYF

d_call: TRBD2
j_call: TRBJ2-3
clone_size: NA
v_call: TRBV10-3
cdr3_nt: TGTGCCATCAGTGAAGAAGGACTAGCGGTCAGAGGCCCAGATACGCAGTATTTT
cdr3_aa: CAISEEGLAVRGPDTQYF

d_call: TRBD1
j_call: TRBJ1-1
clone_size: NA
v_call: TRBV5-1
cdr3_nt: TGCGCCAGCAGCCCCCGGGACAGGGGGTTCCCGCTAACTGAAGCTTTCTTT
cdr3_aa: CASSPRDRGFPLTEAFF

d_call: NA
j_call: TRBJ2-2
clone_size: NA
v_call: TRBV5-1
cdr3_nt: TGCGCCAGCAGCGCGGAGCAGGGAGGTGTCGGGGAGCTGTTTTTT
cdr3_aa: CASSAEQGGVGELFF

d_call: NA
j_call: TRBJ2-5
clone_size: NA
v_call: TRBV7-6
cdr3_nt: TGTGCCAGCAGCTTAGGTTGGGCTTCAGGGTACCAAGAGACCCAGTACTTC
cdr3_aa: CASSLGWASGYQETQYF

d_call: NA
j_call: TRBJ2-7
clone_size: NA
v_call: TRBV5-4
cdr3_nt: TGTGCCAGCAGCTTGGGACTGCACTACGAGCAGTACTTC
cdr3_aa: CASSLGLHYEQYF

d_call: NA
j_call: TRBJ2-2
clone_size: NA
v_call: TRBV5-1
cdr3_nt: TGCGCCAGCAGCTGGGGAGACAGGCCGAACACCGGGGAGCTGTTTTTT
cdr3_aa: CASSWGDRPNTGELFF

d_call: NA
j_call: TRBJ1-2
clone_size: NA
v_call: TRBV28
cdr3_nt: TGTGCCAGCAGTTCACCTCCAGGCCGCTGGGACACCTTC
cdr3_aa: CASSSPPGRWDTF

d_call: TRBD1
j_call: TRBJ2-7
clone_size: NA
v_call: TRBV28
cdr3_nt: TGTGCCAGCAATGTCAGGGGGAATTCCTACGAGCAGTACTTC
cdr3_aa: CASNVRGNSYEQYF

d_call: TRBD1
j_call: TRBJ1-4
clone_size: NA
v_call: TRBV28
cdr3_nt: TGTGCCAGCAGTTTATCAGGGGGATATGTAGCAGAGACGACAACTAATGAAAAACTGTTTTTT
cdr3_aa: CASSLSGGYVAETTTNEKLFF

d_call: NA
j_call: TRBJ2-7
clone_size: once
v_call: TRBV7-8
cdr3_nt: TGTGCCAGCGCGATCGGACACAACTACGAGCAGTACTTC
cdr3_aa: CASAIGHNYEQYF